The rows below give T cell receptor beta chains drawn from one sample of a study of blood T cell repertoires in COVID-19. Sequenced by immunoSEQ multiplex PCR; TCRdb stores in-frame clones only, minus some. The table records roughly 70,000 clones, around 90% of them present only once. The sequenced material came from peripheral blood. Source of these receptors: a human donor in a cohort sampled during active COVID-19. The conserved cysteine and the conserved F or W are not part of the CDR3 here.

cdr3_aa,j_call,v_call
ASSPGGAYLETQY,TRBJ2-5,TRBV3-1/TRBV3-2
ASSLVQGEGYT,TRBJ1-2,TRBV5-6
ASSQDLLASGANVLT,TRBJ2-6,TRBV4-1
ASSSPLSSGADGYT,TRBJ1-2,TRBV7-2
ASSHTSGGVSTDTQY,TRBJ2-3,TRBV7-6
ASRSGVGNTIY,TRBJ1-3,TRBV11-2
ASSLDGQAFAAQF,TRBJ2-1,TRBV7-9
ASRRDRASYEQY,TRBJ2-7,TRBV6-5
ASSYGTGAYEQY,TRBJ2-7,TRBV6-6
ASSQDDRVFYGYT,TRBJ1-2,TRBV3-1/TRBV3-2
ASSLTDTGGNTEAF,TRBJ1-1,TRBV7-9
ASRVWSNNEQF,TRBJ2-1,TRBV5-4
ASRQAATNEKLF,TRBJ1-4,TRBV6-5
ASSQGQALYGYT,TRBJ1-2,TRBV6-6
ASRRMGLYEQY,TRBJ2-7,TRBV12-3/TRBV12-4
ASSQGAGDEKLF,TRBJ1-4,TRBV14
ASSLAGGRADTQY,TRBJ2-3,TRBV7-6
ASSLARQGANTEAF,TRBJ1-1,TRBV5-4
ASSAPGTSGGYTDTQY,TRBJ2-3,TRBV9
ASSPRGSGGSYEQY,TRBJ2-7,TRBV3-1/TRBV3-2
ASTLTGGNSPLH,TRBJ1-6,TRBV10-2
ASSLGQDRSYGYT,TRBJ1-2,TRBV7-9
ASSFLAGGATDTQY,TRBJ2-3,TRBV5-1
ASSYPGQGQETQY,TRBJ2-5,TRBV7-9
ASSQASGATDTQY,TRBJ2-3,TRBV3-1/TRBV3-2
ASKPGTSAETQY,TRBJ2-5,TRBV25-1
ASSKAERDRGPNEQF,TRBJ2-1,TRBV21-1
ASSLGLSSYEQY,TRBJ2-7,TRBV7-9
ASSVRGGRSDTQY,TRBJ2-3,TRBV9
ASSQDSTGSYGYT,TRBJ1-2,TRBV3-1/TRBV3-2
ASSQAGYEQY,TRBJ2-7,TRBV3-1/TRBV3-2
AWSVGRVRPNTEAF,TRBJ1-1,TRBV30
ASRLQGAGEKLF,TRBJ1-4,TRBV27
SASYPSGATNEKLF,TRBJ1-4,TRBV20-1
ASKHGVASGQETQY,TRBJ2-5,TRBV2
ASSPTGDSEKLF,TRBJ1-4,TRBV18
ASSRERDYNSPLH,TRBJ1-6,TRBV7-6
ASSLDSTGVETQY,TRBJ2-5,TRBV7-9
ASSINGAVGGASNTGELF,TRBJ2-2,TRBV19
ASSTGRGNNEQF,TRBJ2-1,TRBV11-2
ASRGLQESTSTDTQY,TRBJ2-3,TRBV28